The 11 T cell receptor beta chains below were found in one sample sequenced in a study of blood T cell repertoires in COVID-19. Assay: immunoSEQ multiplex PCR; the TCRdb copy retains only in-frame clones and omits some. This table holds more than 200,000 clones, 70% to 90% found once. The source material was peripheral blood. All receptors derive from a man older than 75 with acute or convalescent COVID-19.

The chain combines TRBV29-1 with TRBJ1-3; no firm D call. Trimming took 0 bases from V and 0 from J, leaving 15 bases between them. There are 17 residues in the CDR3. In germline, CDR1 is SQVTM, CDR2 ANQGSEA. The CDR3 loop reads CSVEDRGGSSSGNTIYF. The CDR3 nucleotides are TGCAGCGTTGAAGATCGAGGAGGGTCCTCCTCTGGAAACACCATATATTTT.

The chain couples TRBV5-1 to TRBJ2-1, with 10 bases identical to TRBD2. CDR3 length: 14 amino acids. Germline values: CDR1 SGHRS, CDR2 YFSETQ. J was trimmed by 8 bases and V by 4 bases; bases with no gene match: 6. CDR3 sequence (DNA): TGCGCCAGCAGCAGGACTAGCGGCCCCTATGAGCAGTTCTTC. This translates into CASSRTSGPYEQFF. Full variable domain (rest looked up from reference TRBV5-1 and TRBJ2-1): KAGVTQTPRYLIKTRGQQVTLSCSPISGHRSVSWYQQTPGQGLQFLFEYFSETQRNKGNFPGRFSGRQFSNSRSEMNVSTLELGDSALYLCASSRTSGPYEQFFGPGTRLTVL.

The V and J genes are TRBV7-2 and TRBJ2-7, with D maybe TRBD1 (7 bases). The V and J ends lost 3 bases and 6 bases respectively, with 18 bases between them. The CDR3 has 15 amino acids. CDR1 and CDR2 (germline): SGHTA, FQGNSA. In DNA, the CDR3 is TGTGCCAGCAGCTTCATGGAGGGGGCGAGTGGCGAGCAGTACTTC. The encoded protein is CASSFMEGASGEQYF. Drawing the rest from reference TRBV7-2 and TRBJ2-7, the complete variable domain is GAGVSQSPSNKVTEKGKDVELRCDPISGHTALYWYRQSLGQGLEFLIYFQGNSAPDKSGLPSDRFSAERTGGSVSTLTIQRTQQEDSAVYLCASSFMEGASGEQYFGPGTRLTVT.

This chain connects TRBV28 to TRBJ2-7, with 9 bases lining up with TRBD2. CDR1 and CDR2 (germline): MDHEN, SYDVKM. This CDR3 contains 18 residues. With 5 bases clipped from V and 3 bases from J, the junction kept 17 bases outside the gene matches. This CDR3 reads CASSPLPTSSGKFYEQYF. The CDR3 DNA sequence: TGTGCCAGCAGTCCCCTTCCAACTTCTAGCGGGAAATTCTACGAGCAGTACTTC.

The V gene is TRBV15, the J gene TRBJ2-3, with 10 bases fitting TRBD2. Per the germline V gene, CDR1 is LNHNV and CDR2 is YYDKDF (reference sequence). This CDR3 is 16 amino acids long. The J segment lost 2 bases and the V segment lost 5 bases, leaving 7 bases of the junction unmatched. CDR3 bases: TGTGCCACCAGCCTCCGGACTAGCGGAACCACAGATACGCAGTATTTT. Its translation: CATSLRTSGTTDTQYF.

In this sample, this clone turned up a few times. This chain links TRBV19 with TRBJ2-2, with 7 positions matching TRBD2. The CDR3 extends over 15 amino acids. V lost 3 bases, J lost 6 bases, and 7 bases stayed unmatched. CDR1 LNHDA and CDR2 SQIVND come from the germline V gene (reference sequence). CDR3 coding DNA: TGTGCCAGTAGTATCGGCGGGAGAAGGTCCGGGGAGCTGTTTTTT. This sequence encodes CASSIGGRRSGELFF.

The sample holds a few counts of this clone. This chain links TRBV5-6 with TRBJ1-4, with 7 positions matching TRBD1. With 5 bases clipped from V and 5 bases from J, the junction kept 6 bases outside the gene matches. The CDR3 contains 14 residues. Germline CDR1 and CDR2: SGHDT and YYEEEE. The CDR3 loop reads CASSQDRANEKLFF. The CDR3 bases are TGTGCCAGCAGTCAAGACAGGGCAAATGAAAAACTGTTTTTT.

The chain joins TRBV2 to TRBJ1-2, with D perhaps matching TRBD1 (6 bases). The germline V gene encodes CDR1 SNHLY and CDR2 FYNNEI. V was pared by 2 bases and J by 2 bases, with 9 bases between. The CDR3 covers 14 residues. This CDR3 is CASSENRENYGYTF. CDR3 in DNA: TGTGCCAGCAGTGAAAACAGGGAGAACTATGGCTACACCTTC.

As for this clone: This same CDR3 is encoded by further DNA sequences in the sample. The chain employs TRBV6-5 and TRBJ2-2, with TRBD2 matching 8 bases. The germline V gene encodes CDR1 MNHEY and CDR2 SVGAGI. The junction had 0 bases not matched to a gene; V was cut back by 6 bases and J by 0 bases. The CDR3 sequence is 14 residues long. Here the CDR3 reads CASRLAANTGELFF. CDR3 sequence (DNA): TGTGCCAGCAGACTAGCGGCGAACACCGGGGAGCTGTTTTTT.

This clone was seen once. This chain uses TRBV14 with TRBJ1-2; D uncertain. Germline V CDR1 and CDR2: SGHDN, FVKESK. CDR3 size: 14 residues. The V end was cut by 2 bases, the J end by 8 bases, with 15 bases between. CDR3 bases: TGTGCCAGCAGCCAAACCTCGAGGGCGGGCGGCTACACCTTC. The encoded protein is CASSQTSRAGGYTF.

V is TRBV19 and J is TRBJ2-5; 8 nucleotides align to TRBD2. V shed 0 bases and J 3 bases; nucleotides not matched to a gene: 3. This CDR3 spans 15 amino acids. From germline, CDR1 is LNHDA and CDR2 SQIVND (reference sequence). The CDR3 sequence: CASSIERTSKETQYF. As DNA, the CDR3 is TGTGCCAGTAGTATAGAGCGGACTAGCAAAGAGACCCAGTACTTC.